This T cell receptor (beta chain) appears in the sequencing data of a study of blood T cell repertoires in COVID-19. For the study at large: The United States, Italy and Spain were the sources of the acute and convalescent COVID-19 samples.

The V gene's germline CDR1 is SGHVS and CDR2 FQNEAQ. The CDR3 loop spans 13 amino acids. Between the trimmed V and J ends, which lost 4 bases and 8 bases, there was a span of 12 bases. This clone was seen a few times. Authors' processing steps: Amplification with reference gene primers provided the estimates of nucleated cell counts. The repertoire was sequenced with immunoSEQ multiplex PCR; TCRdb's copy has only in-frame clones and lacks some. Clone size and the V and J calls come from that table; the DNA yielded D and trimming. The sample lists roughly 71,000 clones, around 90% seen once, with around 29% in the top ten.

The gene calls are TRBV7-8 and TRBJ2-1, with a tentative D call TRBD1 (5 bases). This sequence was found in a man in his fifties or sixties with acute or convalescent COVID-19. The sequencing sample was made of peripheral blood. The CDR3 DNA sequence: TGTGCCAGCAGCTCTGCAGGGTTCTATGAGCAGTTCTTC. Translating gives CASSSAGFYEQFF.